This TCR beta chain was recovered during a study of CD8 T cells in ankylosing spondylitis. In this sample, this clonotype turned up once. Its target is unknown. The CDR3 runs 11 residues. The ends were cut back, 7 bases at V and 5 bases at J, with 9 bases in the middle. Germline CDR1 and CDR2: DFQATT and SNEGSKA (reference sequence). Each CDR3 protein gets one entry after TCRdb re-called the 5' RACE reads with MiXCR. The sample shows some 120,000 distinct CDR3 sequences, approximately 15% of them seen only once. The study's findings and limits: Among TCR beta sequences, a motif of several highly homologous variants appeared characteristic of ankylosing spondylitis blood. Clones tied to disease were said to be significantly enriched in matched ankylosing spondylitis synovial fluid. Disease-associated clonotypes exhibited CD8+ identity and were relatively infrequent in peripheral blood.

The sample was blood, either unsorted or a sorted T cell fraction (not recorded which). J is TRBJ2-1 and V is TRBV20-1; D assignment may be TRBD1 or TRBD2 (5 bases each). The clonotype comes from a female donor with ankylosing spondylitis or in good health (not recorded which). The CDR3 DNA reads TGCAGTGTTGGGGGTGACAATGAGCAGTTCTTC. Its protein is CSVGGDNEQFF.